The 14 T cell receptor beta chains below were found in one sample sequenced in a study of graft-versus-host responses after intestinal transplantation (dated by TCRdb to the early 2020s). The receptor library was made with the immunoSEQ multiplex PCR assay. The immuneACCESS repertoire file appears here via TCRdb, limited to in-frame rearrangements. These files lack a portion of the clones; in checked studies, under half of the deficit traces to unresolved V genes, and the cause of the others is not known. Recorded for this sample are 60,000 to 70,000 clones; roughly nine tenths of them occurred a single time. The biggest ten clones account for around 1.7% of the sample. To isolate intraepithelial and lamina propria lymphocytes from graft specimens, dithiothreitol, EDTA incubations and collagenase D digestion were used. The starting material was ileum tissue, obtained 350 to 400 days after transplant. These receptors were taken from a human patient who received an intestinal transplant, so some T cells may come from the graft donor.

The J gene is TRBJ1-1, the V gene TRBV2; D is unclear. The length of the CDR3 is 13 residues. Germline V lookup: CDR1 SNHLY, CDR2 FYNNEI. V shed 3 bases and J shed 4 bases, with 9 bases lying between them. The CDR3, as DNA: TGTGCCAGCAGTGACTCTGACGGCACTGAAGCTTTCTTT. Translating gives CASSDSDGTEAFF.

The chain recombines TRBV6-1 with TRBJ1-3; possibly TRBD1 for D (5 bases). Germline V lookup: CDR1 MNHNS, CDR2 SASEGT. The V and J ends lost 4 bases and 2 bases respectively, with 15 bases between them. The CDR3 sequence is 16 residues long. In DNA form, the CDR3 reads TGTGCCAGCAGTGGACCGGGGTTGGGGGCTGGAAACACCATATATTTT. It encodes CASSGPGLGAGNTIYF.

This chain connects TRBV30 to TRBJ2-1, with 9 bases aligning to TRBD2. Germline trimming cut 0 bases from V and 6 bases from J; bases unmatched to any gene: 15. This CDR3 is built from 18 residues. Looked up from germline, CDR1 is GTSNPN and CDR2 is SVGIG (reference sequence). The CDR3 bases are TGTGCCTGGAGTGTACGCGAGCGGTGGCTAGCGGGAAGCAATGAGCAGTTCTTC. It is translated as CAWSVRERWLAGSNEQFF.

The chain is built from TRBV6-5 and TRBJ2-5; D unclear. The DNA end is a closer match to TRBJ2-7, so the J assignment may be wrong. The V gene's germline CDR1 is MNHEY and CDR2 SVGAGI. The CDR3 is 13 amino acids. The CDR3 sequence is CASALTDTYEQYF. DNA of the CDR3: TGTGCCAGCGCGTTGACCGATACCTACGAGCAGTACTTC.

Here the CDR3 reads CAISERGQGATNEKLFF. As DNA, the CDR3 is TGTGCCATCAGTGAGAGGGGCCAGGGGGCAACTAATGAAAAACTGTTTTTT. This chain joins TRBV10-3 and TRBJ1-4, with TRBD1 matching 7 bases. With V trimmed by 2 bases and J by 0 bases, 6 bases remained unmatched. The germline gives CDR1 ENHRY, CDR2 SYGVKD. The CDR3 has 17 residues.

The chain uses TRBV29-1 and TRBJ2-7; 11 nucleotides line up with TRBD1. Trimming took 6 bases from V and 4 from J; bases not matched to a gene: 8. Germline CDR1 and CDR2: SQVTM and ANQGSEA. CDR3 length equals 14 residues. The CDR3 reads CSVVLRDRGYEQYF. The CDR3 DNA follows: TGCAGCGTAGTACTCCGGGACAGGGGGTACGAGCAGTACTTC.

The gene calls are TRBV6-1 and TRBJ2-3; 10 bases fit TRBD2. This CDR3 is 15 amino acids long. CDR1 MNHNS and CDR2 SASEGT come from the germline V gene. With V trimmed by 10 bases and J by 5 bases, 12 bases remained unmatched. CDR3 protein: CATGRPSGSLDTQYF. The CDR3 DNA is TGTGCCACTGGCAGGCCTAGCGGGAGCCTAGATACGCAGTATTTT.

The chain has TRBV2 and TRBJ2-1, with 9 bases that match TRBD1. The germline CDR1 and CDR2 sequences are SNHLY and FYNNEI. J was trimmed by 6 bases and V by 4 bases; bases with no gene match: 4. The CDR3 is 14 residues long. The CDR3 reads CASSGTGVVNEQFF. CDR3 DNA sequence: TGTGCCAGCAGTGGGACAGGGGTGGTCAATGAGCAGTTCTTC.

The chain combines TRBV2 with TRBJ2-3; 8 positions agree with TRBD1. Germline CDR1 is SNHLY and CDR2 is FYNNEI. The CDR3 extends over 15 amino acids. The trim removed 7 bases at V and 3 bases at J, leaving 9 bases unmatched. The CDR3 reads CASNQNRGRTDTQYF. The CDR3 nucleotides are TGTGCCAGCAACCAAAACAGGGGGAGGACAGATACGCAGTATTTT.

The chain uses TRBV4-2 and TRBJ1-6; TRBD1 aligns across 8 bases. Germline CDR1 reads LGHNA; CDR2 reads YNFKEQ. V lost 4 bases and J lost 0; bases outside the gene matches: 5. The CDR3 length is 17 residues. DNA of the CDR3: TGTGCCAGCAGCCCGGGACAGGAGAGCTCCTATAATTCACCCCTCCACTTT. Protein sequence: CASSPGQESSYNSPLHF.

The chain employs TRBV9 and TRBJ1-3; 9 bases match TRBD1. CDR3 length: 17 residues. The germline gives CDR1 SGDLS, CDR2 YYNGEE. V gave up 0 bases and J gave up 0 bases; unmatched junction bases: 4. DNA for the CDR3: TGTGCCAGCAGCGTAGGGACAGGGGCCGGCTCTGGAAACACCATATATTTT. It translates to CASSVGTGAGSGNTIYF.

A single count supports this clone. The rearrangement links TRBV6-4 to TRBJ1-1, with D maybe TRBD1 (5 bases). The V and J ends lost 6 bases and 6 bases respectively, with 14 bases between them. The CDR3 length is 13 residues. CDR1 is MRHNA and CDR2 is SNTAGT in the germline V gene. CDR3 amino acids: CASSITWGAEAFF. Here the CDR3 DNA reads TGTGCCAGCAGCATCACCTGGGGCGCTGAAGCTTTCTTT.

This sequence joins TRBV23-1 and TRBJ2-1, with 9 positions matching TRBD1. TRBV23-1 falls under the ORF class, with uncertain function. V lost 1 base and J lost 4; bases outside the gene matches: 5. The CDR3 contains 16 residues. DNA of the CDR3: TGCGCCAGCAGTCAATTTAGGACAGGGGCGTACAATGAGCAGTTCTTC. Its translation is CASSQFRTGAYNEQFF.

The rearrangement uses TRBV5-1 and TRBJ2-7; TRBD1 might be the D (5 bases). Trimming left V 2 bases short and J 4 bases short, with 10 bases between. The CDR3 runs to 13 residues. Per germline, CDR1 SGHRS and CDR2 YFSETQ. The CDR3 reads CASSFTGTYEQYF. The DNA of the CDR3 is TGCGCCAGCAGCTTCACAGGTACTTACGAGCAGTACTTC. The whole variable domain, filled in from reference TRBV5-1 and TRBJ2-7, reads KAGVTQTPRYLIKTRGQQVTLSCSPISGHRSVSWYQQTPGQGLQFLFEYFSETQRNKGNFPGRFSGRQFSNSRSEMNVSTLELGDSALYLCASSFTGTYEQYFGPGTRLTVT.